The rows below give T cell receptor beta chains drawn from one sample of a study of response to subunit inactivated influenza vaccine. Via MiXCR, TCRdb re-called the RT-PCR reads, giving one row per CDR3 protein. The repertoire has around 570,000 distinct CDR3 sequences, approximately 11% of them found once; the top ten carry 11%. The sample was also linked to a second study, of T cells expressing NK-cell markers.

The input for sequencing was PBMCs from blood, taken on the day of vaccination. Source of these receptors: a middle-aged man who received an inactivated influenza vaccine. CDR3s include the opening cysteine and the closing phenylalanine or tryptophan. Fields, in order: J gene, clone size, V gene, D gene, CDR3 length, CDR3 DNA, CDR3 protein. The D gene is left open where the match is weak. Size is stated for part of the rows, as once, few or many counts, or as a class when the clone is expanded.

TRBJ2-1	NA	TRBV7-2	NA	14	TGTGCCAGCAGCTTATTCAAGGGAATCCATGAGCAGTTCTTC	CASSLFKGIHEQFF
TRBJ1-4	few	TRBV20-1	NA	15	TGCAGTGCTCGCATAGCACTGGGGTACGGTGAAAAACTGTTTTTT	CSARIALGYGEKLFF
TRBJ2-2	few	TRBV7-2	NA	17	TGTGCCAGCAGCTTAGCGCCTTACAGACACAACACCGGGGAGCTGTTTTTT	CASSLAPYRHNTGELFF
TRBJ2-7	NA	TRBV27	TRBD1	13	TGTGCCAGCGGCCGGGACAGTAAGTACGAGCAGTACTTC	CASGRDSKYEQYF
TRBJ2-7	NA	TRBV5-1	TRBD2	16	TGCGCCAGCAGCTTACTAGCGGGAGTAAGAGGCAACGAGCAGTACTTC	CASSLLAGVRGNEQYF
TRBJ2-7	NA	TRBV20-1	TRBD2	14	TGCAGTGGGATACTAGCGGGAGGCTCGTACGAGCAGTACTTC	CSGILAGGSYEQYF
TRBJ2-7	few	TRBV24-1	NA	13	TGTGCCACCAGTGATCCGTCCCAGGCCGAGCAGTACTTC	CATSDPSQAEQYF
TRBJ1-6	few	TRBV3-1	TRBD1	17	TGTGCCAGCAGCCAGGACCAGGGGGCTACGGGAAGGTCACCCCTCCACTTT	CASSQDQGATGRSPLHF
TRBJ2-1	NA	TRBV12-3/TRBV12-4	TRBD2	14	TGTGCCAGCAGGGATAGCGGGGGGTACAATGAGCAGTTCTTC	CASRDSGGYNEQFF
TRBJ2-1	many	TRBV28	TRBD1	14	TGTGCCAGCAGTTTAGGCAGGGGGCGAAATGAGCAGTTCTTC	CASSLGRGRNEQFF
TRBJ2-5	NA	TRBV7-8	NA	15	TGTGCCAGCAGCACCAGGGTTTTGTCGGGAGAGACCCAGTACTTC	CASSTRVLSGETQYF
TRBJ2-2	NA	TRBV20-1	NA	15	TGCAGTGCTAGAGATAGGGACGTTTACACCGGGGAGCTGTTTTTT	CSARDRDVYTGELFF
TRBJ2-5	NA	TRBV12-3/TRBV12-4	NA	14	TGTGCCAGCAGTTATTACATAGACCAAGAGACCCAGTACTTC	CASSYYIDQETQYF
TRBJ2-7	few	TRBV20-1	TRBD1	14	TGCAGTGCTAGTAGGACAGGGGGCTACTACGAGCAGTACTTC	CSASRTGGYYEQYF
TRBJ2-7	many	TRBV29-1	TRBD2	12	TGCAGCGTTGAAAACGCGGGGGAGGCGCAGTACTTC	CSVENAGEAQYF
TRBJ2-5	few	TRBV5-1	NA	15	TGCGCCAGCAGCACGGTGGGGAGGCTCCAAGAGACCCAGTACTTC	CASSTVGRLQETQYF
TRBJ1-2	many	TRBV4-2	NA	15	TGTGCCAGCAGCCAAGATAAGACACCTAACTATGGCTACACCTTC	CASSQDKTPNYGYTF
TRBJ2-1	NA	TRBV6-2/TRBV6-3	NA	11	TGTGCCAGCAGCCGAGGGATTTCCCAGTTCTTC	CASSRGISQFF
TRBJ1-2	few	TRBV7-9	TRBD1	17	TGTGCCAGCAGCTACGGACAGGGAACGACTCATAACTATGGCTACACCTTC	CASSYGQGTTHNYGYTF
TRBJ1-2	many	TRBV4-3	NA	15	TGCGCCAGCAGCCAAGATAGGAACAGGAACTATGGCTACACCTTC	CASSQDRNRNYGYTF
TRBJ2-7	NA	TRBV12-3/TRBV12-4	NA	18	TGTGCCAGCAGTTTAATTGGAGAAGGGCCCCTAACATACTACGAGCAGTACTTC	CASSLIGEGPLTYYEQYF
TRBJ2-3	few	TRBV5-6	NA	14	TGTGCCAGTCTTTCGACCCTCAGCACAGATACGCAGTATTTT	CASLSTLSTDTQYF
TRBJ1-2	few	TRBV12-3/TRBV12-4	TRBD1	14	TGTGCCAGCAGTATCAGACAGGGAACGGGGGGCTACACCTTC	CASSIRQGTGGYTF
TRBJ1-2	few	TRBV7-2	NA	11	TGTGCCAGCAGTCAGGGGACTCGCTGTATCTTC	CASSQGTRCIF
TRBJ2-2	few	TRBV7-7	TRBD1	16	TGTGCCAGCAGCCGACAGGGGGCGATTGGGACCGGGGAGCTGTTTTTT	CASSRQGAIGTGELFF
TRBJ1-1	NA	TRBV7-9	NA	12	TGTGCCAGCAGCAATATGGGCGGTGAAGCTTTCTTT	CASSNMGGEAFF
TRBJ1-2	many	TRBV29-1	NA	11	TGCAGCTCGAGGGACGGCGATGGCTACACCTTC	CSSRDGDGYTF
TRBJ1-1	NA	TRBV12-3/TRBV12-4	NA	12	TGTGCCAGCAGAAGGGGTGCCACTGAAGCTTTCTTT	CASRRGATEAFF
TRBJ1-1	many	TRBV12-3/TRBV12-4	TRBD1	16	TGTGCCAGCAGTTTAGGTGTCGGACAGGGGGGTACTGAAGCTTTCTTT	CASSLGVGQGGTEAFF
TRBJ1-4	few	TRBV29-1	NA	12	TGCAGCGTTGGACAGGCCAATGAAAAACTGTTTTTT	CSVGQANEKLFF
TRBJ2-7	few	TRBV7-9	TRBD2	17	TGTGCCAGCAGCTTGGTAGGTACTAGCGGATTTACCTACGAGCAGTACTTC	CASSLVGTSGFTYEQYF
TRBJ1-1	many	TRBV10-3	TRBD1	13	TGTGCCACCAGACAGGGGGCGGACACTGAAGCTTTCTTT	CATRQGADTEAFF
TRBJ2-7	few	TRBV18	TRBD2	17	TGTGCCAGCTCTTGGACTAGCGGGCTCCACACGGCCTACGAGCAGTACTTC	CASSWTSGLHTAYEQYF
TRBJ1-1	few	TRBV5-1	NA	17	TGCGCCAGCAAAGACCTCGAGACAAGATATGGTGGCACTGAAGCTTTCTTT	CASKDLETRYGGTEAFF
TRBJ1-2	NA	TRBV6-1	TRBD1	15	TGTGCCAGCACCCCCAACCGCAGGGGGCTAGATGGCTACACCTTC	CASTPNRRGLDGYTF
TRBJ2-3	few	TRBV10-1	NA	14	TGCGCCAGCAGTGATCAGGGGCTGGCAGATACGCAGTATTTT	CASSDQGLADTQYF
TRBJ2-7	NA	TRBV6-5	TRBD1	15	TGTGCCAGCAGTTACACCGGGACAGGGCTCTACGAGCAGTACTTC	CASSYTGTGLYEQYF
TRBJ1-5	NA	TRBV20-1	NA	12	TGCAGTGCTAGCCAGGGTGATCAGCCCCAGCATTTT	CSASQGDQPQHF
TRBJ2-7	NA	TRBV5-1	NA	15	TGCGCCAGCAGCTTAGCAGGAGCTTTCTCCTACGAGCAGTACTTC	CASSLAGAFSYEQYF
TRBJ2-5	NA	TRBV12-3/TRBV12-4	TRBD1	14	TGTGCCAGCAGTCGTGCCGGGACAGCAGAGACCCAGTACTTC	CASSRAGTAETQYF
TRBJ2-3	few	TRBV20-1	NA	13	TGCAGTGCCCCGGGTTGGATCACAGATACGCAGTATTTT	CSAPGWITDTQYF
TRBJ2-1	many	TRBV3-1	NA	15	TGTGCCAGCAGCCAAGTAGGGGGGGCCTGGAATGAGCAGTTCTTC	CASSQVGGAWNEQFF
TRBJ2-2	NA	TRBV10-3	NA	15	TGTGCCATCAGAGCCGAGAACAGGGTTACCGGGGAGCTGTTTTTT	CAIRAENRVTGELFF
TRBJ2-2	few	TRBV7-2	NA	15	TGTGCCAGCAGCTTAGGGACGGGGGTGGCCGGGGAGCTGTTTTTT	CASSLGTGVAGELFF